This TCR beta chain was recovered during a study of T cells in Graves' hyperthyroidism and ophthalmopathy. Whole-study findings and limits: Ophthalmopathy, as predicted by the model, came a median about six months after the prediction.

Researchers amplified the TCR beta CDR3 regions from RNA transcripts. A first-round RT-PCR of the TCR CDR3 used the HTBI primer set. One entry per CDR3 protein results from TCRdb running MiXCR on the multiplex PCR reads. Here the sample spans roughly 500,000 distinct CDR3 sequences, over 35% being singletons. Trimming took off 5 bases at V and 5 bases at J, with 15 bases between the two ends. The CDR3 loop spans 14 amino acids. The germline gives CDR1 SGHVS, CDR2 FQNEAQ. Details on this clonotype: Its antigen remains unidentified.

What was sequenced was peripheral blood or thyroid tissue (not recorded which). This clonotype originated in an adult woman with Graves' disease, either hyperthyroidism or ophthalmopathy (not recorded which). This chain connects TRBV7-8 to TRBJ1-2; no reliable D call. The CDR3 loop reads CASSSYKETYGYTF. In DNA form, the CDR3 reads TGTGCCAGCAGCAGTTACAAGGAGACTTATGGCTACACCTTC.